This entry lists 30 T cell receptor beta chains sequenced from one sample in a study of cytomegalovirus exposure and HLA in healthy donors. PCR amplification relied on 60 Vbeta primers (plus 13 Jbeta primers). Data came from immunoSEQ multiplex PCR; TCRdb stores just in-frame clones and leaves some out. Among over 85,000 clones, 70% to 90% were seen once, and the ten largest hold around 2%. The material sequenced was PBMCs. These receptors all stem from a man aged 35-49 years in good health and CMV-seronegative.

The J gene is TRBJ1-5, the V gene TRBV7-2; D perhaps matches TRBD1 (6 bases). The germline CDR1 and CDR2 sequences are SGHTA and FQGNSA. The CDR3 is 17 residues long. Between the trimmed V and J ends, which lost 1 base and 0 bases, there was a span of 13 bases. CDR3 residues: CASSLGVGANSNQPQHF. The CDR3 nucleotides are TGTGCCAGCAGCTTAGGGGTGGGGGCTAATAGCAATCAGCCCCAGCATTTT.

The V call is TRBV5-1, the J call TRBJ2-7, with 7 bases lining up with TRBD2. The length of the CDR3 is 13 residues. The germline gives CDR1 SGHRS, CDR2 YFSETQ. V shed 3 bases, J shed 5 bases, and the junction held 5 bases outside the gene matches. In nucleotides, the CDR3 is TGCGCCAGCAGCTCGACGCTAGCGGACGAGCAGTACTTC. It translates to CASSSTLADEQYF. The variable domain in full, with the rest retrieved from reference TRBV5-1 and TRBJ2-7, is KAGVTQTPRYLIKTRGQQVTLSCSPISGHRSVSWYQQTPGQGLQFLFEYFSETQRNKGNFPGRFSGRQFSNSRSEMNVSTLELGDSALYLCASSSTLADEQYFGPGTRLTVT.

The chain carries TRBV27 and TRBJ1-2, with D possibly matching TRBD1 (5 bases). Germline CDR1 and CDR2: MNHEY and SMNVEV (reference sequence). The CDR3 consists of 13 residues. V shed 5 bases and J shed 0 bases, with 7 bases lying between them. The CDR3 DNA reads TGTGCCAGCAGTGAGACAGCTAACTATGGCTACACCTTC. It translates to CASSETANYGYTF.

This chain uses TRBV19 with TRBJ2-7, with 8 bases lining up with TRBD1. This CDR3 contains 13 residues. V trimming: 6 bases; J trimming: 3 bases; junction bases outside the gene matches: 4. Germline CDR1 LNHDA, CDR2 SQIVND (reference sequence). The CDR3 DNA is TGTGCCAGTAGACAGGGGGTGAACTACGAGCAGTACTTC. It encodes CASRQGVNYEQYF.

The genes are TRBV5-1 and TRBJ1-2; a weak D match, TRBD1 (5 bases). This CDR3 comprises 14 residues. The V gene lost 4 bases and the J gene lost 3 bases, with 13 bases spanning the gap. Germline CDR1 SGHRS, CDR2 YFSETQ. This chain's CDR3 is CASSPRLGDYGYTF. DNA of the CDR3: TGCGCCAGCAGCCCGCGCTTAGGGGACTATGGCTACACCTTC.

The V call is TRBV5-1, the J call TRBJ2-2; TRBD1 aligns across 7 bases. With 3 bases clipped from V and 0 bases from J, the junction kept 11 bases outside the gene matches. The CDR3 consists of 18 residues. Germline CDR1 is SGHRS and CDR2 is YFSETQ. CDR3 nucleotides: TGCGCCAGCAGCTGGGGACAGCTCATAGACCCGAACACCGGGGAGCTGTTTTTT. Translating it yields CASSWGQLIDPNTGELFF.

This chain connects TRBV27 to TRBJ2-1; perhaps TRBD2 as D (5 bases). Per the germline V gene, CDR1 is MNHEY and CDR2 is SMNVEV (reference sequence). CDR3 length: 14 residues. Trimming took off 5 bases at V and 1 base at J, with 9 bases between the two ends. The CDR3 region is CASSTTGSYNEQFF. The CDR3 nucleotides are TGTGCCAGCAGTACCACGGGGTCCTACAATGAGCAGTTCTTC.

This chain links TRBV9 with TRBJ1-4; no clear D gene. Trimming stripped 4 bases from V and 0 bases from J, with 13 bases between. The CDR3 extends over 16 amino acids. The germline CDR1 and CDR2 sequences are SGDLS and YYNGEE. CDR3 in DNA: TGTGCCAGCAGCTTTAGGCCCGCGGCAACTAATGAAAAACTGTTTTTT. Protein: CASSFRPAATNEKLFF.

This clone was recorded a few times. The chain uses TRBV5-4 and TRBJ2-5; D is ambiguous. CDR3 length: 14 amino acids. The germline V gene has CDR1 SGHNT and CDR2 YYREEE (reference sequence). Trimming cost V 4 bases and J 2 bases, with 12 bases left between them. CDR3 DNA: TGTGCCAGCAGCCCGAGCTCCGAGCAAGAGACCCAGTACTTC. Protein product: CASSPSSEQETQYF.

Comment on this clone: The junction and the germline gene differ at one end; a read error may be behind it. The chain employs TRBV28 and TRBJ1-2; 9 nucleotides align to TRBD1. The CDR3 extends over 12 amino acids. Germline V CDR1 and CDR2: MDHEN, SYDVKM. The CDR3 spells CASSYTRTGVRF. The CDR3 bases are TGTGCCAGCAGTTACACCCGGACAGGGGTCCGCTTC.

This clone has just a few counts. The rearrangement uses TRBV7-9 and TRBJ2-7, with 7 bases that match TRBD1. The CDR3 contains 12 residues. V trimming: 4 bases; J trimming: 9 bases; junction bases outside the gene matches: 6. The germline V gene encodes CDR1 SEHNR and CDR2 FQNEAQ (reference sequence). The CDR3: CASSSGGWGQYF. Written as DNA, the CDR3 is TGTGCCAGCAGCTCAGGGGGATGGGGGCAGTACTTC.

This clone was seen a single time. The rearrangement uses TRBV7-8 and TRBJ1-6; D possibly corresponds to TRBD1 (5 bases). The CDR3 is made up of 14 amino acids. Deletions cut 10 bases from V and 14 bases from J, with 24 bases between. Germline lookup yields CDR1 SGHVS and CDR2 FQNEAQ. In DNA, the CDR3 is TGTGCCACCCTGAACCCGGCGGGGGGAACGGCCCTCCACTTT. Its protein product is CATLNPAGGTALHF.

The chain couples TRBV10-3 to TRBJ1-1, with D perhaps TRBD1 (6 bases). The CDR3 has 13 residues. CDR1 and CDR2 from the germline V gene are ENHRY and SYGVKD. V was cut by 4 bases and J by 11 bases, with 17 bases left in between. The CDR3 here is CAISAEGDLMAFF. The CDR3, as DNA: TGTGCCATCAGTGCCGAGGGGGACCTTATGGCTTTCTTT.

About this clone itself: An end of the junction differs from the germline gene, which may be a read error. The chain employs TRBV6-5 and TRBJ1-1, with a possible D match to TRBD1 (6 bases). Germline CDR1 reads MNHEY; CDR2 reads SVGAGI. The CDR3 contains 15 residues. In DNA, the CDR3 is TGTGCCAGCAGACAATGGGACACACTTAACACCGAAGCTTTCTTT. Its protein is CASRQWDTLNTEAFF.

V usage is TRBV6-4 and J usage is TRBJ1-2, with TRBD1 identical over 9 bases. This CDR3 has 14 amino acids. CDR1 is MRHNA, CDR2 SNTAGT, per germline. V was pared by 5 bases and J by 5 bases, with 6 bases of the junction left unmatched. CDR3 protein: CASSPGQGGYGYTF. CDR3 nucleotides: TGTGCCAGCAGTCCGGGACAGGGAGGATATGGCTACACCTTC.

The J gene is TRBJ2-2, the V gene TRBV2; no firm D call. CDR1 and CDR2 (germline): SNHLY, FYNNEI. The CDR3 sequence is 14 residues long. V lost 5 bases to trimming and J lost 4 bases, with 11 bases between them. CDR3 sequence reads: CASSSLVSTGELFF. The CDR3 DNA is TGTGCCAGCAGTAGCTTGGTCTCCACCGGGGAGCTGTTTTTT.

The count of this clone is one. V is TRBV10-2 and J is TRBJ1-1, with D maybe TRBD1 (6 bases). The CDR3 contains 15 residues. Germline V gives CDR1 WSHSY, CDR2 SAAADI. The ends were cut back, 8 bases at V and 3 bases at J, with 19 bases in the middle. CDR3 nucleotides: TGCGCCAGCGGCCCGGGGGGGGCGACTTACACTGAAGCTTTCTTT. Translation: CASGPGGATYTEAFF.

V and J are TRBV5-1 and TRBJ1-4, with D unresolved. Trimming took off 1 base at V and 0 bases at J, with 10 bases between the two ends. In germline, CDR1 is SGHRS, CDR2 YFSETQ. The CDR3 is 16 amino acids. CDR3 bases: TGCGCCAGCAGCTTGACGGGAGGAACAACTAATGAAAAACTGTTTTTT. This sequence encodes CASSLTGGTTNEKLFF.

The chain links TRBV13 to TRBJ2-3; D is perhaps TRBD1 (5 bases). Trimming cost V 1 base and J 6 bases, with 11 bases left between them. Germline values: CDR1 PRHDT, CDR2 FYEKMQ (reference sequence). The CDR3 contains 14 residues. CDR3 in DNA: TGTGCCAGCAGCTTAGACAGGCTGGAGGATACGCAGTATTTT. Translated: CASSLDRLEDTQYF.

The chain couples TRBV18 to TRBJ2-2; weak D call: TRBD1 (6 bases). Looked up from germline, CDR1 is KGHSH and CDR2 is LQKENI. Trimming left V 5 bases short and J 1 base short, with 11 bases between. This CDR3 contains 15 residues. The DNA of the CDR3 is TGTGCCAGCTCAGCCTCGACAGGGAACACCGGGGAGCTGTTTTTT. Translating it yields CASSASTGNTGELFF. Full variable domain (remainder filled in from reference TRBV18 and TRBJ2-2): NAGVMQNPRHLVRRRGQEARLRCSPMKGHSHVYWYRQLPEEGLKFMVYLQKENIIDESGMPKERFSAEFPKEGPSILRIQQVVRGDSAAYFCASSASTGNTGELFFGEGSRLTVL.

This clone was seen only once. V usage is TRBV28 and J usage is TRBJ1-5, with D possibly being TRBD1 (5 bases). Trimming took off 5 bases at V and 1 base at J, with 15 bases between the two ends. CDR1 is MDHEN and CDR2 is SYDVKM in the germline V gene. This CDR3 comprises 16 residues. The CDR3 coding sequence is TGTGCCAGCAGTCCACCGGGAGGACAAAGCAATCAGCCCCAGCATTTT. This codes for CASSPPGGQSNQPQHF.

The V and J genes are TRBV19 and TRBJ2-7, with 9 nucleotides matching TRBD1. The CDR3 is made up of 16 amino acids. Germline CDR1 reads LNHDA; CDR2 reads SQIVND (reference sequence). V gave up 5 bases and J gave up 2 bases; unmatched junction bases: 10. The CDR3, as DNA: TGTGCCAGTAGTGGTATTGGACAGGGGATAACCTACGAGCAGTACTTC. Translated, it gives CASSGIGQGITYEQYF.

This chain joins TRBV6-4 and TRBJ1-5; D might be TRBD1 (6 bases). This CDR3 has 14 residues. V was trimmed by 3 bases and J by 9 bases, leaving 15 bases between them. Per germline, CDR1 MRHNA and CDR2 SNTAGT. The CDR3 protein is CASSEVAGDAPQHF. Written as DNA, the CDR3 is TGTGCCAGCAGTGAGGTGGCAGGGGATGCGCCCCAGCATTTT.

V is TRBV30 and J is TRBJ1-5; TRBD1 matches 7 bases. Germline CDR1 is GTSNPN and CDR2 is SVGIG (reference sequence). CDR3 length: 14 residues. The V segment lost 2 bases and the J segment 7 bases; nucleotides outside the gene matches: 8. The CDR3 DNA reads as TGTGCCTGGAGTACGACAGGGCAGGGACAGCCCCAGCATTTT. Its protein product is CAWSTTGQGQPQHF.

V and J are TRBV6-5 and TRBJ1-1; 7 positions agree with TRBD1. The CDR3 covers 13 residues. From germline, CDR1 is MNHEY and CDR2 SVGAGI. Trimming at V came to 7 bases and at J to 3 bases, leaving 5 bases not matched to a gene. In DNA form, the CDR3 reads TGTGCCAGCATTAACAGGGGTGACACTGAAGCTTTCTTT. Its protein product is CASINRGDTEAFF.

V and J are TRBV6-4 and TRBJ1-6; no clear D gene. This CDR3 is built from 14 residues. CDR1 and CDR2 (germline): MRHNA, SNTAGT. V shed 8 bases and J shed 10 bases, with 18 bases lying between them. The CDR3 here is CASAPGRENSPLHF. The CDR3 region has the DNA TGTGCCAGCGCGCCCGGACGGGAAAACTCACCCCTCCACTTT.

The chain links TRBV19 to TRBJ2-5, with D maybe TRBD1 (5 bases). Looked up from germline, CDR1 is LNHDA and CDR2 is SQIVND (reference sequence). Trimming shortened V by 5 bases and J by 4 bases, and 17 bases separated the two germline ends. The CDR3 contains 15 residues. This CDR3 is CASSPSTERGETQYF. For the CDR3, the DNA is TGTGCCAGTAGTCCCTCGACAGAGCGCGGAGAGACCCAGTACTTC. Filled out from reference TRBV19 and TRBJ2-5, the complete variable domain reads DGGITQSPKYLFRKEGQNVTLSCEQNLNHDAMYWYRQDPGQGLRLIYYSQIVNDFQKGDIAEGYSVSREKKESFPLTVTSAQKNPTAFYLCASSPSTERGETQYFGPGTRLLVL.

J is TRBJ1-1 and V is TRBV4-3; maybe TRBD1 (6 bases). Per germline, CDR1 LGHNA and CDR2 YSLEER. The CDR3 sequence is 18 residues long. V shed 0 bases and J shed 0 bases, with 17 bases lying between them. The CDR3: CASSQDTGQLIMNTEAFF. CDR3 nucleotide sequence: TGCGCCAGCAGCCAAGATACTGGACAGCTCATAATGAACACTGAAGCTTTCTTT.

J is TRBJ2-5 and V is TRBV5-6; 10 bases align to TRBD2. The CDR3 totals 17 residues. Germline CDR1 is SGHDT and CDR2 is YYEEEE. V gave up 3 bases and J gave up 2 bases; unmatched junction bases: 10. CDR3 region: CASSSWGRAGGQETQYF. DNA for the CDR3: TGTGCCAGCAGCTCATGGGGGCGAGCGGGGGGGCAAGAGACCCAGTACTTC.

This clone was seen only once. The rearrangement joins TRBV6-1 to TRBJ1-1; no clear D. Germline assignment: CDR1 MNHNS and CDR2 SASEGT. V was pared by 6 bases and J by 1 base, with 12 bases between. The CDR3 covers 14 residues. The CDR3 spells CASSVAVPNTEAFF. The CDR3 DNA sequence: TGTGCCAGCAGCGTCGCGGTCCCGAACACTGAAGCTTTCTTT.